These T cell receptor beta chains were read from a single sample in a study of cytomegalovirus exposure and HLA in healthy donors. The method was immunoSEQ multiplex PCR; TCRdb's version includes in-frame clones alone and lacks a portion of them. Of 150,000 to 200,000 clones listed, 75% to 90% are singletons. The specimen sequenced was PBMCs. The receptor set was obtained from a male donor in good health and CMV-seronegative. The CDR3 runs from the conserved cysteine through the conserved F or W. Clone size is given for some rows only: seen once, a few or many times, or a class if the clone is expanded.

>TRBJ2-7|-|TRBV4-1
CASSQQGLGTYEQYF
>-|-|TRBV2
CASSGTGAEQYF
>TRBJ2-2|-|TRBV7-6
CASSLQSGAKAGELFF
>TRBJ1-5|-|TRBV7-2
CASSPQGNQPQHF
>TRBJ1-1|once|TRBV9
CASSVAGDRNLNTEAFF
>TRBJ1-3|-|TRBV30
CAWSVLRGNTIYF
>TRBJ1-2|-|TRBV5-6
CASSLGTGVVGYTF
>TRBJ2-7|-|TRBV7-2
CASSLVGQGTYEQYF
>TRBJ1-2|-|TRBV27
CASSSNRGGYGYTF
>TRBJ1-5|few|TRBV9
CASSPGQAEFQPQHF
>TRBJ1-1|-|TRBV5-1
CASSLLRGNTEAFF
>TRBJ1-1|-|TRBV19
CASTKTGVNTEAFF
>TRBJ2-3|-|TRBV6-9
CASSLLRGTSEDTDTQYF
>TRBJ2-1|-|TRBV7-9
CASSLVGLANNEQFF
>TRBJ1-6|once|TRBV5-8
CASSRRQDNSPLHF
>TRBJ2-1|-|TRBV10-2
CASTGETVTNEQFF
>TRBJ2-1|-|TRBV5-3
CARSPAPLAGVFYEQFF
>TRBJ1-1|-|TRBV30
CAWSPRNTEAFF
>TRBJ2-5|-|TRBV27
CASSLTGETQYF
>TRBJ2-7|-|TRBV5-4
CASSPGVTVSSYEQYF